This T cell receptor beta chain is from a study of blood T cell repertoires in COVID-19. The assay was immunoSEQ multiplex PCR, and TCRdb's table has in-frame clones only and misses some. Of 97,000 or so clones listed, about 86% are singletons. The CDR3 totals 14 residues. The V gene lost 6 bases and the J gene lost 3 bases, with 13 bases spanning the gap. Germline values: CDR1 MNHEY, CDR2 SVGEGT. This receptor was taken from a man aged 55 to 70 with acute or convalescent COVID-19. The sample consisted of peripheral blood. The chain employs TRBV6-2 or TRBV6-3 and TRBJ2-3, with TRBD1 as a possible D gene (6 bases). This CDR3 reads CASSKQGLTDTQYF. The CDR3 DNA reads as TGTGCCAGCAGCAAACAGGGTTTGACAGATACGCAGTATTTT.